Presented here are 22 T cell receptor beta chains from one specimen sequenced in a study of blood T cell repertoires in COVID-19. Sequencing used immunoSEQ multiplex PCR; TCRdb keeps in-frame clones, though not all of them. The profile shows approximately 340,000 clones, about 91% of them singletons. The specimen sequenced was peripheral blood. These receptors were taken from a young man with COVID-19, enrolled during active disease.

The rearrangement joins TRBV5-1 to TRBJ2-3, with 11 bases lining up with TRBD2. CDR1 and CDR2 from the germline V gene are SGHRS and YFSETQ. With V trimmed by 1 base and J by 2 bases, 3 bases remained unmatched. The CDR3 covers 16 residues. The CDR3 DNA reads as TGCGCCAGCAGCTTGACACTAGCGGGGGACACAGATACGCAGTATTTT. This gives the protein CASSLTLAGDTDTQYF.

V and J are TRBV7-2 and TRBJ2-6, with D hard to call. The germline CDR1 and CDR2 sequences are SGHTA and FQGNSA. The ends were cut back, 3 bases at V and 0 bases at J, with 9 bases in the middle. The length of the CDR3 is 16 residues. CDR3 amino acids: CASSFRGSSGANVLTF. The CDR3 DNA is TGTGCCAGCAGCTTCAGAGGTAGCTCTGGGGCCAACGTCCTGACTTTC.

Written as DNA, the CDR3 is TGTGCCAGCAGCTTGGCTCCGACAGGGGCGAACGAGCAGTACTTC. Protein sequence: CASSLAPTGANEQYF. The chain recombines TRBV7-2 with TRBJ2-7; 8 positions match TRBD1. The V gene's germline CDR1 is SGHTA and CDR2 FQGNSA. The CDR3 length is 15 residues. V lost 3 bases and J lost 5; bases outside the gene matches: 9. Supplemented by reference TRBV7-2 and TRBJ2-7, the full variable domain reads GAGVSQSPSNKVTEKGKDVELRCDPISGHTALYWYRQSLGQGLEFLIYFQGNSAPDKSGLPSDRFSAERTGGSVSTLTIQRTQQEDSAVYLCASSLAPTGANEQYFGPGTRLTVT.

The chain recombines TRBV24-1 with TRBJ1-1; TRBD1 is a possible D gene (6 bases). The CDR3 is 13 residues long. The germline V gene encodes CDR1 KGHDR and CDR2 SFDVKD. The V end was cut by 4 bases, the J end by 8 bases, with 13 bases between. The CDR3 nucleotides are TGTGCCACCAGTGAACCAGGGGTGGCCGAAGCTTTCTTT. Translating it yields CATSEPGVAEAFF.

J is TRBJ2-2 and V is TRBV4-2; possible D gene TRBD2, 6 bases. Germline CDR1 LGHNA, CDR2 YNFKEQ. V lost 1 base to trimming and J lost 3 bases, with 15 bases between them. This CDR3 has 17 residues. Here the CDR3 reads CASSQGRPGLYTGELFF. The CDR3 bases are TGTGCCAGCAGCCAAGGGCGTCCGGGACTGTACACCGGGGAGCTGTTTTTT.

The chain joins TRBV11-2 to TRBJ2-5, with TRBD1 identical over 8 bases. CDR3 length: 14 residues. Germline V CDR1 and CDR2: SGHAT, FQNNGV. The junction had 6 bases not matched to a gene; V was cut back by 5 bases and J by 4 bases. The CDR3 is CASSLDRVGETQYF. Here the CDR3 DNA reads TGTGCCAGCAGCCTGGACAGGGTGGGAGAGACCCAGTACTTC.

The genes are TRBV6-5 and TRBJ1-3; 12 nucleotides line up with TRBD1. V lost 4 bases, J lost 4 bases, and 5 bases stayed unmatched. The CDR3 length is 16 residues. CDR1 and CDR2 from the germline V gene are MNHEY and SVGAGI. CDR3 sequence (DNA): TGTGCCAGCAGTTCCCGGGACAGGGGGCTGGGAAACACCATATATTTT. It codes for CASSSRDRGLGNTIYF.

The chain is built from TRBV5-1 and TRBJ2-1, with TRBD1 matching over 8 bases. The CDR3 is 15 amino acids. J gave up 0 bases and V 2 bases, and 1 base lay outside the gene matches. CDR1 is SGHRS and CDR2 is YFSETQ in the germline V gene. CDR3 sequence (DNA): TGCGCCAGCAGCTTCGGACAGGGCTCCTACAATGAGCAGTTCTTC. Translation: CASSFGQGSYNEQFF.

The CDR3 region has the DNA TGCGCCAGCAGCTTGGTCCCGGCGGGACAGACTTACAATGAGCAGTTCTTC. Amino acid sequence: CASSLVPAGQTYNEQFF. The rearrangement links TRBV5-1 to TRBJ2-1; weak D call: TRBD1 (7 bases). The V end lost 0 bases, the J end lost 4 bases, and 17 bases lay between the germline ends. The CDR3 has 17 residues. CDR1 and CDR2 (germline): SGHRS, YFSETQ.

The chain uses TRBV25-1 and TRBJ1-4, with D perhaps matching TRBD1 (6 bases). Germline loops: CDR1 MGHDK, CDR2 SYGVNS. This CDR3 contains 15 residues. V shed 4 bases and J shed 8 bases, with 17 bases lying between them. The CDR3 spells CASSGPSGGREKLFF. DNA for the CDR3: TGTGCCAGCAGTGGCCCCTCGGGGGGCCGAGAAAAACTGTTTTTT. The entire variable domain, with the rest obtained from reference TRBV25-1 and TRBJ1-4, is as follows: EADIYQTPRYLVIGTGKKITLECSQTMGHDKMYWYQQDPGMELHLIHYSYGVNSTEKGDLSSESTVSRIRTEHFPLTLESARPSHTSQYLCASSGPSGGREKLFFGSGTQLSVL.

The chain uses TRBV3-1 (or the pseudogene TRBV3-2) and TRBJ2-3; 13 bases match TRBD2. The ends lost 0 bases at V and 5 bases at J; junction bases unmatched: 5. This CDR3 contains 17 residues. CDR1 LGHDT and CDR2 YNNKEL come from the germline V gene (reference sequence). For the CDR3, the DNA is TGTGCCAGCAGCCAAGATCTCGGACTAGCGGGAGAAGATACGCAGTATTTT. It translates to CASSQDLGLAGEDTQYF.

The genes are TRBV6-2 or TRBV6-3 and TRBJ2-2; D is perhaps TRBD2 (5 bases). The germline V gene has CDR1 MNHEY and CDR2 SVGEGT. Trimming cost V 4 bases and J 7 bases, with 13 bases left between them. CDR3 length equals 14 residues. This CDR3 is CASSWTPVVGELFF. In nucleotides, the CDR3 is TGTGCCAGCAGTTGGACTCCCGTGGTCGGGGAGCTGTTTTTT.

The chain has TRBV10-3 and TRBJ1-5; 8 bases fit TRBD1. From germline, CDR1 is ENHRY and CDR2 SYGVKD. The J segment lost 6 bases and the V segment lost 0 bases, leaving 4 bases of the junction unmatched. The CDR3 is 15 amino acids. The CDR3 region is CAISESAGGLQPQHF. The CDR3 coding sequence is TGTGCCATCAGTGAGTCGGCAGGGGGCCTTCAGCCCCAGCATTTT.

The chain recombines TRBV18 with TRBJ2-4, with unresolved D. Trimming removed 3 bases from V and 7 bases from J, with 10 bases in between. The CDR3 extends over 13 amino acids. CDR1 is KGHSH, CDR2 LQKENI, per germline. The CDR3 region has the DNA TGTGCCAGCTCACCGAACAGTGGGAACATTCAGTACTTC. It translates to CASSPNSGNIQYF.

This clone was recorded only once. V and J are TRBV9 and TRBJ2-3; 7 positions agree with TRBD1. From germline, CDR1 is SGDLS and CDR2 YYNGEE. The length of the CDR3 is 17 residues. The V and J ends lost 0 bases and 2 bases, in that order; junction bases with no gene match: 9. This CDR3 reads CASSVASAGGFTDTQYF. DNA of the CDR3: TGTGCCAGCAGCGTAGCTTCGGCAGGGGGTTTCACAGATACGCAGTATTTT.

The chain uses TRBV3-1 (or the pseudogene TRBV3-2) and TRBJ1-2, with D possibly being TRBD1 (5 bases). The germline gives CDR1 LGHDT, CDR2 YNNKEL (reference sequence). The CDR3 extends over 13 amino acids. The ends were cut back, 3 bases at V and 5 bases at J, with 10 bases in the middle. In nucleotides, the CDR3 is TGTGCCAGCAGCCAGACAGACCCTTATGGCTACACCTTC. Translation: CASSQTDPYGYTF.

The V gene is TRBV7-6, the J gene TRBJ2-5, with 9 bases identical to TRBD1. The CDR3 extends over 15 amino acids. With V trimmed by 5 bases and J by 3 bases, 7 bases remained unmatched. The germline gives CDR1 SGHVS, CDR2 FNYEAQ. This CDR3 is CASSQTGTGKETQYF. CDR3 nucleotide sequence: TGTGCCAGCAGCCAAACCGGGACAGGGAAAGAGACCCAGTACTTC.

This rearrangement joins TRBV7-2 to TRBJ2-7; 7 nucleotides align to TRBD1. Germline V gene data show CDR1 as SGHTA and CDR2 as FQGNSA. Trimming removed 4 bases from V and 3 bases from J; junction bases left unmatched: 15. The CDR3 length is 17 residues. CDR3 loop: CASSSQLPGQNFYEQYF. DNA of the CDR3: TGTGCCAGCAGCTCTCAGCTACCGGGACAGAATTTCTACGAGCAGTACTTC.

The CDR3: CASSAGGANSGNTIYF. The CDR3 DNA sequence: TGTGCCAGCAGCGCTGGGGGGGCAAACTCTGGAAACACCATATATTTT. The chain combines TRBV9 with TRBJ1-3; D is perhaps TRBD1 (6 bases). V dropped 3 bases and J dropped 0 bases, with 13 bases sitting between them. The CDR3 has 16 amino acids. Germline V gives CDR1 SGDLS, CDR2 YYNGEE.

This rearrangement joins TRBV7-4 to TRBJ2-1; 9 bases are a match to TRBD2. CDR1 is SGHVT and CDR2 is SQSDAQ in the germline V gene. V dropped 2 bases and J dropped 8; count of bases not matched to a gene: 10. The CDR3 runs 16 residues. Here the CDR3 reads CASSLKVAGAHDEQFF. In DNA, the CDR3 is TGTGCCAGCAGCTTAAAGGTAGCGGGGGCTCACGATGAGCAGTTCTTC.

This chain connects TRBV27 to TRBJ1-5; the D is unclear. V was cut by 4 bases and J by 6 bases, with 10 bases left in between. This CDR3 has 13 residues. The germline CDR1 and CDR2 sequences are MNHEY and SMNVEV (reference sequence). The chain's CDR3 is CASSWSGGQPQHF. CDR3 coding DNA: TGTGCCAGCAGTTGGTCTGGCGGTCAGCCCCAGCATTTT.

The CDR3 region is CASSYQKGMDSPLHF. The CDR3 DNA is TGTGCCAGCAGCTATCAAAAGGGGATGGATTCACCCCTCCACTTT. J is TRBJ1-6 and V is TRBV7-9; D possibly corresponds to TRBD1 (5 bases). Between the trimmed V and J ends, which lost 4 bases and 8 bases, there was a span of 15 bases. This CDR3 is built from 15 residues. CDR1 SEHNR and CDR2 FQNEAQ come from the germline V gene (reference sequence).